The T cell receptor (beta chain) under discussion was sequenced for a study of identical twins. On this clonotype: Its antigen is still unknown.

General study findings and limits: Carriage of fewer insertions was seen in abundant cord blood beta clonotypes, whereas memory repertoires showed none. Out-of-frame alpha sequences that twins shared showed excess low generation probability.

The germline V gene has CDR1 DFQATT and CDR2 SNEGSKA (reference sequence). This CDR3 is built from 16 residues. Trimming took 0 bases from V and 3 from J; bases not matched to a gene: 5. Template switching, a step in the protocol, added a universal primer site, and cDNA carried unique molecular identifiers. Using its own MiXCR run on the 5' RACE reads, TCRdb lists one record per CDR3 protein. The table lists around 490,000 distinct CDR3 sequences, 15% of them singletons. This sample was also put to use in a study of yellow fever vaccine responses in identical twins.

The receptor was isolated from a woman aged 18 to 35 in good health. V usage is TRBV20-1 and J usage is TRBJ2-1, with 10 bases aligning to TRBD2. Source material: CD4+ T cells sorted from blood. Here the CDR3 DNA reads TGCAGTGCTAGAGATACGAGACTAGCGGGCTACAATGAGCAGTTCTTC. Translating it yields CSARDTRLAGYNEQFF.